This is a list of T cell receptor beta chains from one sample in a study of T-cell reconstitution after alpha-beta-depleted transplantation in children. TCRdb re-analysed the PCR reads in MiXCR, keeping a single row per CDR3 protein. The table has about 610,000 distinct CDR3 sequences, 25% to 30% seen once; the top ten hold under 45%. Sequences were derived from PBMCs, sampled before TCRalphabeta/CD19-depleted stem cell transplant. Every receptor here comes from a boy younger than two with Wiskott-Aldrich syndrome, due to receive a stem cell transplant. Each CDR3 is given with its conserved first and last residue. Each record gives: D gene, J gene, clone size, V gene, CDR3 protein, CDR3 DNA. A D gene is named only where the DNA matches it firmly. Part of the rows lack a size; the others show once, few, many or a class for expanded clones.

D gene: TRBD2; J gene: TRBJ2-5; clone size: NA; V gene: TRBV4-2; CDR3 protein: CASSQVAGEETQYF; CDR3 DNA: TGTGCCAGCAGCCAAGTTGCGGGAGAGGAGACCCAGTACTTC
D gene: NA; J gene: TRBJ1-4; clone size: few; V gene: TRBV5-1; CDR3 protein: CASSPGPRQREKLFF; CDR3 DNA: TGCGCCAGCAGCCCCGGGCCCCGCCAAAGGGAAAAACTGTTTTTT
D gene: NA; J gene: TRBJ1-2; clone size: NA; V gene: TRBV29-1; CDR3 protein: CSVEDSNYGYTF; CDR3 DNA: TGCAGCGTTGAAGACAGTAACTATGGCTACACCTTC
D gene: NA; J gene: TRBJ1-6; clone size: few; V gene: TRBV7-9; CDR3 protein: CASSLVPESPLHF; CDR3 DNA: TGTGCCAGCAGCTTAGTTCCTGAGTCACCCCTCCACTTT
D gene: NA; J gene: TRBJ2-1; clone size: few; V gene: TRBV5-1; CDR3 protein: CASSLDWSRRSYNEQFF; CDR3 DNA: TGCGCCAGCAGCTTGGATTGGTCGCGACGGTCCTACAATGAGCAGTTCTTC
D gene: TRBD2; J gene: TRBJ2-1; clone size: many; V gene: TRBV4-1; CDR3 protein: CASSQGLADYNEQFF; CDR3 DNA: TGCGCCAGCAGCCAAGGGCTAGCGGACTACAATGAGCAGTTCTTC
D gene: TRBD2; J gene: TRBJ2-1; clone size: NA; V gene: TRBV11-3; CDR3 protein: CASSFQSGGGYNEQFF; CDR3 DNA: TGTGCCAGCAGCTTCCAAAGCGGGGGAGGCTACAATGAGCAGTTCTTC
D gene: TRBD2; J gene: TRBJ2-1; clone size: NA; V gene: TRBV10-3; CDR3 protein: CATVGLAGNDEQFF; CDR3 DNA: TGTGCCACTGTGGGGCTAGCGGGAAACGATGAGCAGTTCTTC
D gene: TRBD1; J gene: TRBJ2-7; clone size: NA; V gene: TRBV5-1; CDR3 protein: CASSLETGRTYEQYF; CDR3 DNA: TGCGCCAGCAGCTTGGAGACAGGGAGAACCTACGAGCAGTACTTC
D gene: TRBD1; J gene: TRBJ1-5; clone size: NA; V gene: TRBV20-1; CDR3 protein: CSAETGLGQPQHF; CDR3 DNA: TGCAGTGCAGAGACAGGGCTGGGACAGCCCCAGCATTTT
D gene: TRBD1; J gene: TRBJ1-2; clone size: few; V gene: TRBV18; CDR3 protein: CASSQSLGQGSNYGYTF; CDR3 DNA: TGTGCCAGCTCGCAAAGCCTGGGACAGGGATCTAACTATGGCTACACCTTC
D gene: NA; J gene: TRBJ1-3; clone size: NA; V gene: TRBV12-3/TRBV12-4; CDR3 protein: CASSLVGPRSGNTIYF; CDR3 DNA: TGTGCCAGCAGTTTAGTGGGACCGCGCTCTGGAAACACCATATATTTT
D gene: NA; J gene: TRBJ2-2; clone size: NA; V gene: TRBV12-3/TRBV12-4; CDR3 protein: CASRLGTGWSGELFF; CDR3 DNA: TGTGCCAGCAGACTGGGAACAGGGTGGTCCGGGGAGCTGTTTTTT
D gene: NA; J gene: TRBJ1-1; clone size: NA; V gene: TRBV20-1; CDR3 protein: CSARAGGYEAFF; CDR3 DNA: TGCAGTGCTAGGGCGGGGGGCTATGAAGCTTTCTTT
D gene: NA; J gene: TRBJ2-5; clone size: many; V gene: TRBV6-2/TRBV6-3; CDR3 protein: CASSWARDPSLETQYF; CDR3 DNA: TGTGCCAGCAGTTGGGCCCGGGATCCAAGTTTGGAGACCCAGTACTTC
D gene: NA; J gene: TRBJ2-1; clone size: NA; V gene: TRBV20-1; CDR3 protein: CSARVRGSEYNEQFF; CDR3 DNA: TGCAGTGCTAGAGTGAGAGGTAGCGAGTACAATGAGCAGTTCTTC
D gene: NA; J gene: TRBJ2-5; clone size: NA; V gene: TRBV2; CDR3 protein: CASSEAEGETQYF; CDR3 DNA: TGTGCCAGCAGTGAAGCTGAGGGAGAGACCCAGTACTTC
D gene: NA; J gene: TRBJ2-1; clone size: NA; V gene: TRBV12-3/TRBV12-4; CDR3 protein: CASRAAAGIYNEQFF; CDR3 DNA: TGTGCCAGCAGGGCTGCCGCAGGGATCTACAATGAGCAGTTCTTC
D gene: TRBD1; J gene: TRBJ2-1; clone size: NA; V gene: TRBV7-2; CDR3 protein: CASSLVIMGTGSVEQFF; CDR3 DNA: TGTGCCAGCAGCTTAGTAATTATGGGGACAGGCTCCGTTGAGCAGTTCTTC
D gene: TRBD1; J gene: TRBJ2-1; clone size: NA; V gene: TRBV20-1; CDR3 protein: CSAYPGTGSNEQFF; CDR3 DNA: TGCAGTGCTTATCCCGGGACAGGGTCCAATGAGCAGTTCTTC
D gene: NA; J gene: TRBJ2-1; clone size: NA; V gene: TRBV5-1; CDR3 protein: CASSLTIQQGSPYNEQFF; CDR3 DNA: TGCGCCAGCAGCTTGACCATACAACAGGGAAGTCCCTACAATGAGCAGTTCTTC
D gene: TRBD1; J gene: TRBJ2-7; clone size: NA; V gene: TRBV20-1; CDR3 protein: CSAPLGQGNWYEQYF; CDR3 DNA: TGCAGTGCCCCGCTGGGACAGGGGAATTGGTACGAGCAGTACTTC
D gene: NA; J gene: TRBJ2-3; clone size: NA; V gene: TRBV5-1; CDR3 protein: CASSQSPADTQYF; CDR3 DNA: TGCGCCAGCAGCCAGAGTCCTGCAGATACGCAGTATTTT
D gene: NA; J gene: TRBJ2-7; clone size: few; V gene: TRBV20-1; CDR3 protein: CSASSGSSSYEQYF; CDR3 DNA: TGCAGTGCTAGTAGCGGTTCAAGCTCCTACGAGCAGTACTTC
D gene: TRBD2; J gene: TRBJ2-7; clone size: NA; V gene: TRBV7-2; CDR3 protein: CASSFGWAGAYEQYF; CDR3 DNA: TGTGCCAGCAGCTTTGGGTGGGCGGGAGCCTACGAGCAGTACTTC
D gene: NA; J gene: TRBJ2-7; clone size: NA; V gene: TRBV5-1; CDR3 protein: CASSTTSGEQYF; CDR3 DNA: TGCGCCAGCAGCACGACTAGTGGCGAGCAGTACTTC
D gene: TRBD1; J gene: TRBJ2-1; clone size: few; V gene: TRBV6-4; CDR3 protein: CASSARQGAFNEQFF; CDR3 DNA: TGTGCCAGCAGTGCGAGGCAGGGGGCTTTCAATGAGCAGTTCTTC
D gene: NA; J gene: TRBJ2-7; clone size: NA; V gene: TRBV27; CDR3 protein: CASSWVHGQGLYEQYF; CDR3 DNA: TGTGCCAGCAGTTGGGTCCACGGTCAGGGTCTTTACGAGCAGTACTTC
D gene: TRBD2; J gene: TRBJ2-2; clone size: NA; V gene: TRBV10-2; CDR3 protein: CASSGIPGGPVDTGELFF; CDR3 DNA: TGCGCCAGCAGTGGAATCCCGGGAGGGCCGGTTGACACCGGGGAGCTGTTTTTT
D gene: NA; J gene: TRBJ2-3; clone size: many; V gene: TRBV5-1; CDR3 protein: CASSLGQSTDTQYF; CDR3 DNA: TGCGCCAGCAGCTTGGGACAGAGCACAGATACGCAGTATTTT
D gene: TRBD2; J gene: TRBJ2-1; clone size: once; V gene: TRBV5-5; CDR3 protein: CASSLLAGEHNEQFF; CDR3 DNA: TGTGCCAGCAGCTTACTAGCGGGAGAGCACAATGAGCAGTTCTTC
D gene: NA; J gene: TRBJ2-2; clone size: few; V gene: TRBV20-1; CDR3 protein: CSALGGRTGELFF; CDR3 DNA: TGCAGTGCCCTCGGTGGTCGGACCGGGGAGCTGTTTTTT
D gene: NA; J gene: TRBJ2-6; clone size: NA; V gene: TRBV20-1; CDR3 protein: CSAIEESGANVLTF; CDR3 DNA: TGCAGTGCTATCGAGGAATCTGGGGCCAACGTCCTGACTTTC
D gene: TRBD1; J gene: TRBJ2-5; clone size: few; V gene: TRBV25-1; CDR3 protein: CASRTGGEETQYF; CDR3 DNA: TGTGCCAGCAGGACAGGGGGCGAAGAGACCCAGTACTTC
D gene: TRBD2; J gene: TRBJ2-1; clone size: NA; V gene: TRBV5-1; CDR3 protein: CASSSVLAGANEQFF; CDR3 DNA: TGCGCCAGCAGCTCGGTCCTAGCGGGAGCCAATGAGCAGTTCTTC
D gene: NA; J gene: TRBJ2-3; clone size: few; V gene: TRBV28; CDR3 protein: CASTPDTDTQYF; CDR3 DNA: TGTGCCAGCACCCCGGACACAGATACGCAGTATTTT
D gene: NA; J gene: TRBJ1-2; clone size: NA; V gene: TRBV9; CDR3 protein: CASSVEGLYGYTF; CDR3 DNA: TGTGCCAGCAGCGTAGAAGGGCTCTATGGCTACACCTTC
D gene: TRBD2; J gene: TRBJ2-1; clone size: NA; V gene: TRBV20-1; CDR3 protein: CSAREGRTSGNEQFF; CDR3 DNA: TGCAGTGCTAGAGAGGGTAGGACTAGCGGGAATGAGCAGTTCTTC
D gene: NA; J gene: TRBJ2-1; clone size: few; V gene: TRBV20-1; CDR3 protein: CSARASRDEQFF; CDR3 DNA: TGCAGTGCTAGAGCGTCAAGGGATGAGCAGTTCTTC
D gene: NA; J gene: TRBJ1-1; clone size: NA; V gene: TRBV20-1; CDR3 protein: CSADSGTGSTEAFF; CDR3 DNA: TGCAGTGCAGACTCCGGGACGGGGAGCACTGAAGCTTTCTTT
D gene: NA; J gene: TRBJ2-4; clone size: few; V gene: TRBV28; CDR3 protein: CASGPRRGRSAKNIQYF; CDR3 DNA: TGTGCCAGCGGGCCTCGGAGGGGGAGATCGGCCAAAAACATTCAGTACTTC
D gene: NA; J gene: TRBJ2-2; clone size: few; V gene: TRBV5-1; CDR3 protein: CASSFDTGTTNTGELFF; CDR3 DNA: TGCGCCAGCAGCTTTGACACCGGGACGACGAACACCGGGGAGCTGTTTTTT
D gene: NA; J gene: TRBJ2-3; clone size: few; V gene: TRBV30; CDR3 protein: CAWTPGGTQYF; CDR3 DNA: TGTGCCTGGACTCCCGGGGGTACGCAGTATTTT
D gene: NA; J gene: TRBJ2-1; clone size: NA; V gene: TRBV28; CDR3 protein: CASPPAGANNEQFF; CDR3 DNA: TGTGCCAGCCCTCCGGCAGGGGCGAACAATGAGCAGTTCTTC
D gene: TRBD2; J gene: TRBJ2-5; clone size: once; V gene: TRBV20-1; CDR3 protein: CGMAGERETQYF; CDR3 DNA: TGCGGAATGGCGGGAGAGAGGGAGACCCAGTACTTC
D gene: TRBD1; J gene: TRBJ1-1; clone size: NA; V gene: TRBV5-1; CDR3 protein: CASSLDTGGGGNTEAFF; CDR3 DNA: TGCGCCAGCAGCTTGGATACAGGGGGGGGCGGAAACACTGAAGCTTTCTTT
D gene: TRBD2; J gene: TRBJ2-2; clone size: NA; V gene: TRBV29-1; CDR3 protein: CSGRAGGETGELFF; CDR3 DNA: TGCAGCGGACGAGCGGGAGGGGAAACCGGGGAGCTGTTTTTT
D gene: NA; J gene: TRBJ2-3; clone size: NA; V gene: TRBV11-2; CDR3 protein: CASSSPGGGDTQYF; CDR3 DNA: TGTGCCAGCAGCTCCCCTGGGGGTGGGGATACGCAGTATTTT
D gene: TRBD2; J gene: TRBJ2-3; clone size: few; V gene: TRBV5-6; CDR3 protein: CASSEVGGRPDTQYF; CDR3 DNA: TGTGCCAGCAGCGAAGTCGGCGGGAGACCAGATACGCAGTATTTT
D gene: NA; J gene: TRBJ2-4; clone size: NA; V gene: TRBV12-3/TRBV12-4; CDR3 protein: CASSLSGGLNIQYF; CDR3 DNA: TGTGCCAGCAGTTTGTCAGGCGGTCTAAACATTCAGTACTTC
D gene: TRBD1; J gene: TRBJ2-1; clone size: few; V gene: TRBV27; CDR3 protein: CASSFRGQAQFF; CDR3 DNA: TGTGCCAGCAGTTTTCGGGGACAGGCGCAGTTCTTC
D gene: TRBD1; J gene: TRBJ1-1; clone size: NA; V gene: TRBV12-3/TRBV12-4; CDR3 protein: CASSLADRMNTEAFF; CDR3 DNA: TGTGCCAGCAGTTTAGCGGACAGGATGAACACTGAAGCTTTCTTT
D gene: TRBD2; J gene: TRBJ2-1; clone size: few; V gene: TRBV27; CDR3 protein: CASSLSGGVPYNEQFF; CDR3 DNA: TGTGCCAGCAGTTTAAGTGGGGGGGTACCTTACAATGAGCAGTTCTTC
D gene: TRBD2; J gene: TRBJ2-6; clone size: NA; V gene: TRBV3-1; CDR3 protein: CASSLGLAGGPWTGANVLTF; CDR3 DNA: TGTGCCAGCAGCTTGGGACTAGCGGGAGGGCCGTGGACTGGGGCCAACGTCCTGACTTTC
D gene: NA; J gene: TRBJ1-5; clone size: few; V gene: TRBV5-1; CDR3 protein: CASSDPELGLSGNQPQHF; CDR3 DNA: TGCGCCAGCAGCGATCCGGAACTCGGACTTTCCGGAAATCAGCCCCAGCATTTT
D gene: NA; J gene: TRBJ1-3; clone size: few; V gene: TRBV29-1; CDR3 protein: CSVDRQSGNTIYF; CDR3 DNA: TGCAGCGTTGACAGGCAATCTGGAAACACCATATATTTT
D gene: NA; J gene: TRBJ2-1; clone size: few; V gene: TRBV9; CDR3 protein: CASSVGQGRYNEQFF; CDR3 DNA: TGTGCCAGCAGCGTAGGTCAGGGCCGGTACAATGAGCAGTTCTTC
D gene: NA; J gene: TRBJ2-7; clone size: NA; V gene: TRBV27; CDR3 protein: CASSTGVARTYEQYF; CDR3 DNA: TGTGCCAGCAGTACCGGGGTAGCGAGGACCTACGAGCAGTACTTC
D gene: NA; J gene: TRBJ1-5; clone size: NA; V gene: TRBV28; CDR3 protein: CASSLLNSGDSNQPQHF; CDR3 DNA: TGTGCCAGCAGTTTATTGAACTCCGGAGATAGCAATCAGCCCCAGCATTTT
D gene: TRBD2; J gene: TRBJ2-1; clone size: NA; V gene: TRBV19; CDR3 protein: CASRPTVVAGGGEQFF; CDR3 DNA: TGTGCCAGTAGACCTACGGTGGTAGCGGGAGGTGGTGAGCAGTTCTTC